One and the same sample provided the 30 T cell receptor beta chains below, sequenced in a study of CD8 T cells in ankylosing spondylitis. Each CDR3 protein is one row after TCRdb ran MiXCR on the 5' RACE reads. The repertoire has fewer than 450,000 distinct CDR3 sequences, about 15% of them found once; the top ten carry approximately 1%. Antigen specificity for these receptors is unknown. Whole-study results and caveats: Blood from ankylosing spondylitis patients appeared to carry a characteristic eight-variant TCR beta motif.

The source material was blood, either unsorted or a sorted T cell fraction (not recorded which). The receptors shown here come from a male donor with ankylosing spondylitis.

This clonotype appeared a single time. The chain uses TRBV7-3 and TRBJ2-7; D not resolved. The CDR3 contains 13 residues. The V gene lost 8 bases and the J gene lost 6 bases, with 17 bases spanning the gap. Germline V gene lookup returns CDR1 SGHTA and CDR2 FQGTGA. CDR3 sequence (DNA): TGTGCCAGCTCCCATTCGGACCGGCTCGAGCAGTACTTC. Its translation is CASSHSDRLEQYF. Complete variable domain (other parts from reference TRBV7-3 and TRBJ2-7): GAGVSQTPSNKVTEKGKYVELRCDPISGHTALYWYRQSLGQGPEFLIYFQGTGAADDSGLPNDRFFAVRPEGSVSTLKIQRTERGDSAVYLCASSHSDRLEQYFGPGTRLTVT.

This clonotype has more than one count but fewer than ten. This chain connects TRBV20-1 to TRBJ1-1; possibly TRBD1 for D (5 bases). There are 15 residues in the CDR3. Trimming left V 3 bases short and J 2 bases short, with 16 bases between. The germline CDR1 and CDR2 sequences are DFQATT and SNEGSKA (reference sequence). The CDR3 bases are TGCAGTGCTAGGGTTCCGGGGGTCCCCAACACTGAAGCTTTCTTT. It translates to CSARVPGVPNTEAFF.

The chain is built from TRBV5-1 and TRBJ2-1; 7 positions agree with TRBD2. The CDR3 extends over 14 amino acids. The J segment lost 8 bases and the V segment lost 4 bases, leaving 9 bases of the junction unmatched. Germline V gives CDR1 SGHRS, CDR2 YFSETQ. The CDR3 DNA is TGCGCCAGCAGCCGGGGGGAGGTTGTCGATGAGCAGTTCTTC. Its translation: CASSRGEVVDEQFF.

The chain joins TRBV24-1 to TRBJ2-5; TRBD2 aligns across 9 bases. Germline V CDR1 and CDR2: KGHDR, SFDVKD. The V and J ends lost 3 bases and 0 bases, in that order; junction bases with no gene match: 4. This CDR3 contains 16 residues. The CDR3 nucleotides are TGTGCCACCAGTGATATGACTAGCGGATACCAAGAGACCCAGTACTTC. Protein sequence: CATSDMTSGYQETQYF.

This clonotype showed up just a few times. This rearrangement joins TRBV6-1 to TRBJ1-6; tentatively, D is TRBD1 (6 bases). Trimming cost V 6 bases and J 7 bases, with 16 bases left between them. The CDR3 is 15 residues long. The germline V gene encodes CDR1 MNHNS and CDR2 SASEGT. The CDR3 sequence: CASSQGTQYNSPLHF. As DNA, the CDR3 is TGTGCCAGCAGCCAAGGGACACAGTACAATTCACCCCTCCACTTT.

The rearrangement uses TRBV9 and TRBJ2-3; 11 nucleotides line up with TRBD1. Germline CDR1 is SGDLS and CDR2 is YYNGEE. J lost 4 bases, V lost 3 bases, and 7 bases had no gene match. The CDR3 length is 16 residues. The CDR3 DNA is TGTGCCAGCAGCGCCACTGGACAGGGGGCCGCAGATACGCAGTATTTT. Translation: CASSATGQGAADTQYF.

In this sample, this clonotype turned up many times. This chain links TRBV10-2 with TRBJ1-1; maybe TRBD1 (6 bases). Germline CDR1 is WSHSY and CDR2 is SAAADI. The length of the CDR3 is 14 residues. V gave up 6 bases and J gave up 0 bases, with 11 bases separating them. This CDR3 reads CASRRGGMNTEAFF. In DNA, the CDR3 is TGCGCCAGCAGGAGGGGGGGGATGAACACTGAAGCTTTCTTT.

Only a few counts were recorded for this clonotype. V is TRBV27 and J is TRBJ1-4, with a possible D match to TRBD1 (5 bases). The CDR3 is made up of 15 amino acids. With 3 bases removed from V and 0 bases from J, the gap between germline ends came to 8 bases. Germline assignment: CDR1 MNHEY and CDR2 SMNVEV (reference sequence). This chain's CDR3 is CASSFEGSTNEKLFF. CDR3 coding DNA: TGTGCCAGCAGTTTTGAGGGGTCAACTAATGAAAAACTGTTTTTT.

The V gene is TRBV6-2 or TRBV6-3, the J gene TRBJ1-1, with TRBD1 as a possible D gene (5 bases). The germline CDR1 and CDR2 sequences are MNHEY and SVGEGT. Trimming removed 5 bases at V and 4 bases at J, with 14 bases between. The CDR3 is 14 amino acids. The CDR3 DNA sequence: TGTGCCAGCAGTCCCCTTGGGGGAAGCACTGAAGCTTTCTTT. This gives the protein CASSPLGGSTEAFF.

The chain couples TRBV7-9 to TRBJ1-5, with D perhaps TRBD1 (5 bases). Looked up from germline, CDR1 is SEHNR and CDR2 is FQNEAQ (reference sequence). V was pared by 0 bases and J by 5 bases, with 8 bases between. The CDR3 runs 14 residues. CDR3 sequence reads: CASSLAGAHQPQHF. The CDR3 DNA reads TGTGCCAGCAGCTTAGCAGGGGCTCATCAGCCCCAGCATTTT.

The V gene is TRBV4-2, the J gene TRBJ2-5; 8 nucleotides align to TRBD2. This CDR3 contains 15 residues. V lost 4 bases and J lost 6; bases outside the gene matches: 10. Germline loops: CDR1 LGHNA, CDR2 YNFKEQ. The DNA of the CDR3 is TGTGCCAGCAGCCGAGGACTAGCTGGTGCTAAGACCCAGTACTTC. It encodes CASSRGLAGAKTQYF.

In its sample, this clonotype was seen a few times. The genes are TRBV5-1 and TRBJ2-3; TRBD2 matches at 10 bases. The CDR3 covers 19 residues. Germline lookup yields CDR1 SGHRS and CDR2 YFSETQ. V dropped 0 bases and J dropped 2; count of bases not matched to a gene: 12. Written as DNA, the CDR3 is TGCGCCAGCAGCTTGGCCAATCGGGGTAGCGGGGGGTACACAGATACGCAGTATTTT. It encodes CASSLANRGSGGYTDTQYF.

This clonotype was counted a few times. This chain joins TRBV12-3 or TRBV12-4 and TRBJ1-5, with D maybe TRBD1 (6 bases). The CDR3 is made up of 12 amino acids. Trimming shortened V by 7 bases and J by 7 bases, and 11 bases separated the two germline ends. The CDR3 coding sequence is TGTGCCAGCAACACAGGGAACCAGCCCCAGCATTTT. It specifies CASNTGNQPQHF.

A few counts support this clonotype. This CDR3 reads CASSQDRQGRYGYTF. In DNA form, the CDR3 reads TGCGCCAGCAGCCAAGATCGGCAGGGGCGCTATGGCTACACCTTC. The chain combines TRBV4-3 with TRBJ1-2; D perhaps matches TRBD1 (6 bases). Germline-derived CDR1 and CDR2 are LGHNA and YSLEER. The CDR3 is 15 amino acids. Trimming shortened V by 0 bases and J by 4 bases, and 12 bases separated the two germline ends.

This clonotype has just a few counts. The chain couples TRBV4-3 to TRBJ1-2; perhaps TRBD1 as D (6 bases). Germline loops: CDR1 LGHNA, CDR2 YSLEER. CDR3 length: 13 amino acids. V shed 1 base and J shed 7 bases, with 10 bases lying between them. CDR3 loop: CASSQAGGSGYTF. Here the CDR3 DNA reads TGCGCCAGCAGCCAAGCGGGGGGCTCTGGCTACACCTTC.

The CDR3, as DNA: TGTGCCAGCTCACCGGTCGGACTAGGGCTGCCAGATACGCAGTATTTT. As protein: CASSPVGLGLPDTQYF. This chain joins TRBV18 and TRBJ2-3; 7 bases map to TRBD2. V shed 3 bases, J shed 4 bases, and the junction held 10 bases outside the gene matches. Germline CDR1 is KGHSH and CDR2 is LQKENI. This CDR3 has 16 amino acids.

The sample holds many counts of this clonotype. This sequence joins TRBV12-3 or TRBV12-4 and TRBJ2-7; no clear D. The V end lost 2 bases, the J end lost 4 bases, and 6 bases lay between the germline ends. CDR3 length: 12 amino acids. CDR3 region: CASSLQAYEQYF. The CDR3 nucleotides read TGTGCCAGCAGTTTACAGGCGTACGAGCAGTACTTC.

In its sample, this clonotype was seen a few times. V and J are TRBV11-2 and TRBJ2-1; possible D gene TRBD2, 6 bases. There are 15 residues in the CDR3. V gave up 0 bases and J gave up 7 bases, with 13 bases separating them. CDR1 is SGHAT, CDR2 FQNNGV, per germline. CDR3 coding DNA: TGTGCCAGCAGCTTAGATGGGGGGAAGGGGAATGAGCAGTTCTTC. It codes for CASSLDGGKGNEQFF.

This chain links TRBV10-3 with TRBJ2-6; D is unclear. V gave up 1 base and J gave up 0 bases, with 13 bases separating them. The germline V gene has CDR1 ENHRY and CDR2 SYGVKD. The CDR3 is 18 amino acids. DNA for the CDR3: TGTGCCATCAGTGAGTTCCTGACATCCAGCTCTGGGGCCAACGTCCTGACTTTC. It specifies CAISEFLTSSSGANVLTF.

CDR3 nucleotides: TGTGCCTGGAAAGAGGGGGGAAACATTCAGTACTTC. It is translated as CAWKEGGNIQYF. The chain has TRBV30 and TRBJ2-4, with D tentatively TRBD1 or TRBD2 (6 bases each). The germline V and J ends were trimmed by 4 bases and 6 bases, with 10 bases remaining between them. CDR1 GTSNPN and CDR2 SVGIG come from the germline V gene (reference sequence). The CDR3 spans 12 residues.

This clonotype was detected only once. CDR3 sequence (DNA): TGTGCCAGCAGTCCGGCTGCTGGAAACACCATATATTTT. It translates to CASSPAAGNTIYF. The V gene is TRBV6-1, the J gene TRBJ1-3; D gene uncertain. The CDR3 extends over 13 amino acids. The V gene lost 5 bases and the J gene lost 2 bases, with 7 bases spanning the gap. Germline V lookup: CDR1 MNHNS, CDR2 SASEGT.

In its sample, this clonotype was seen a few times. V gene TRBV2 combines with J gene TRBJ1-1; D ambiguous. CDR3 length equals 14 residues. V lost 4 bases and J 4 bases, leaving 13 bases between the germline ends. From germline, CDR1 is SNHLY and CDR2 FYNNEI. The CDR3 sequence is CASSGPVLGTEAFF. In nucleotides, the CDR3 is TGTGCCAGCAGTGGCCCGGTCCTTGGCACTGAAGCTTTCTTT.

The chain employs TRBV4-3 and TRBJ2-1, with TRBD2 matching over 10 bases. CDR1 is LGHNA, CDR2 YSLEER, per germline. The V and J ends lost 8 bases and 9 bases, in that order; junction bases with no gene match: 16. The CDR3 is made up of 16 amino acids. The CDR3 coding sequence is TGCGCCAGCTCAGGGGGCGGGCTAGCGGGAGAGGGTGAGCAGTTCTTC. Its translation: CASSGGGLAGEGEQFF.

This clonotype was found a few times. The chain uses TRBV5-1 and TRBJ1-3; D remains ambiguous. The germline V gene has CDR1 SGHRS and CDR2 YFSETQ. V was shortened by 4 bases and J by 0 bases, with 5 bases between the two germline ends. There are 13 residues in the CDR3. In nucleotides, the CDR3 is TGCGCCAGCAGCCCTCCCTCTGGAAACACCATATATTTT. It translates to CASSPPSGNTIYF.

V usage is TRBV14 and J usage is TRBJ2-5; weak D call: TRBD1 (5 bases). The CDR3 covers 13 residues. The V end was cut by 0 bases, the J end by 8 bases, with 10 bases between. CDR1 SGHDN and CDR2 FVKESK come from the germline V gene. DNA of the CDR3: TGTGCCAGCAGCCAAGACATAAGGACAACCCAGTACTTC. This translates into CASSQDIRTTQYF.

This clonotype was picked up a small number of times. The chain carries TRBV7-8 and TRBJ1-5; possible D gene TRBD1, 5 bases. The V end lost 5 bases, the J end lost 2 bases, and 22 bases lay between the germline ends. This CDR3 comprises 18 residues. CDR1 SGHVS and CDR2 FQNEAQ come from the germline V gene. The CDR3 spells CASSPARSGPGGNQPQHF. The CDR3 DNA sequence: TGTGCCAGCAGCCCGGCTCGATCCGGACCGGGGGGCAATCAGCCCCAGCATTTT. Filled out from reference TRBV7-8 and TRBJ1-5, the complete variable domain reads GAGVSQSPRYKVAKRGQDVALRCDPISGHVSLFWYQQALGQGPEFLTYFQNEAQLDKSGLPSDRFFAERPEGSVSTLKIQRTQQEDSAVYLCASSPARSGPGGNQPQHFGDGTRLSIL.

This clonotype was seen only a few times. The chain couples TRBV5-4 to TRBJ1-4; the match to TRBD1 covers 7 bases. Germline V gives CDR1 SGHNT, CDR2 YYREEE (reference sequence). Losses at the gene ends were 4 bases for V and 5 bases for J; bases not matched to a gene: 8. The CDR3 extends over 15 amino acids. CDR3 loop: CASSPSRQGNEKLFF. CDR3 DNA sequence: TGTGCCAGCAGCCCCTCGCGACAGGGAAATGAAAAACTGTTTTTT.

The V and J genes are TRBV6-1 and TRBJ2-3; D not resolved. CDR3 length: 16 residues. CDR1 is MNHNS and CDR2 is SASEGT in the germline V gene. The V and J ends lost 6 bases and 4 bases respectively, with 20 bases between them. CDR3 in amino acids: CASRESYSFVADTQYF. CDR3 nucleotide sequence: TGTGCCAGCAGGGAGAGCTACTCATTCGTTGCAGATACGCAGTATTTT.

To note about this clonotype: One junction end disagrees with the germline gene, perhaps due to a read error. CDR3 residues: CASSLVEGALAEAFF. In nucleotides, the CDR3 is TGTGCTAGCAGCTTAGTCGAGGGGGCGCTCGCTGAAGCTTTCTTT. The V call is TRBV7-7, the J call TRBJ1-1; 7 bases are shared with TRBD1. Germline assignment: CDR1 SSHAT and CDR2 FNYEAQ (reference sequence). CDR3 size: 15 residues. The full variable domain, with the rest looked up from reference TRBV7-7 and TRBJ1-1, is GAGVSQSPRYKVTKRGQDVTLRCDPISSHATLYWYQQALGQGPEFLTYFNYEAQPDKSGLPSDRFSAERPEGSISTLTIQRTEQRDSAMYRCASSLVEGALAEAFFGQGTRLTVV.

This clonotype was picked up a small number of times. The V and J genes are TRBV5-1 and TRBJ2-6, with D perhaps matching TRBD1 (6 bases). Trimming cost V 0 bases and J 0 bases, with 13 bases left between them. Germline V gene lookup returns CDR1 SGHRS and CDR2 YFSETQ. The CDR3 runs to 18 residues. DNA of the CDR3: TGCGCCAGCAGCTTGGAGGTACAGGGAAGCTCTGGGGCCAACGTCCTGACTTTC. Residues: CASSLEVQGSSGANVLTF. The full variable domain, in which reference TRBV5-1 and TRBJ2-6 provide the parts outside the CDR3, is KAGVTQTPRYLIKTRGQQVTLSCSPISGHRSVSWYQQTPGQGLQFLFEYFSETQRNKGNFPGRFSGRQFSNSRSEMNVSTLELGDSALYLCASSLEVQGSSGANVLTFGAGSRLTVL.